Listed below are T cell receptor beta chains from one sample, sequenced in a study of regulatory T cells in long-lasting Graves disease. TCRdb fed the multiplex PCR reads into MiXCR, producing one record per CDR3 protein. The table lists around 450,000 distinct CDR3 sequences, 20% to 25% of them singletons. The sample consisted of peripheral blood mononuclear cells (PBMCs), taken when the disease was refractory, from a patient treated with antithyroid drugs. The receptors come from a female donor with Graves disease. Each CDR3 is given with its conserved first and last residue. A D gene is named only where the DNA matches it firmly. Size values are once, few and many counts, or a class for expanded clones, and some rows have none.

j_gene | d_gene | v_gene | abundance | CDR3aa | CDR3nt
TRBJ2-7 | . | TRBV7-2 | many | CASSSGGPDEQYF | TGTGCCAGCAGCTCGGGGGGCCCTGACGAGCAGTACTTC
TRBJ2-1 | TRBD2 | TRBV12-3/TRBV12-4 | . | CASSFNGRADEQFF | TGTGCCAGCAGTTTTAACGGGAGGGCCGATGAGCAGTTCTTC
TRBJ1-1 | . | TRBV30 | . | CAWSWPGWNTEAFF | TGTGCCTGGAGTTGGCCGGGCTGGAACACTGAAGCTTTCTTT
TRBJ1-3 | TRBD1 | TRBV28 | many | CASTRQGGSGNTIYF | TGTGCCAGCACAAGACAGGGAGGTTCTGGAAACACCATATATTTT
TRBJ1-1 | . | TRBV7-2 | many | CASSRTPMNTEAFF | TGTGCCAGCAGCAGGACGCCGATGAACACTGAAGCTTTCTTT
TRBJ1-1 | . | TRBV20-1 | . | CSAAIVREEAFF | TGCAGTGCCGCAATCGTCAGGGAAGAAGCTTTCTTT
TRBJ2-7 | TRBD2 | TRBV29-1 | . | CSVQTSGSYYEQYF | TGCAGCGTGCAGACTAGCGGGAGCTACTACGAGCAGTACTTC
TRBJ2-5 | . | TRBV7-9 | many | CASSLALVETQYF | TGTGCCAGCAGCTTGGCGCTAGTTGAGACCCAGTACTTC
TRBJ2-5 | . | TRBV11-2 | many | CASRRHPQETQYF | TGTGCCAGCAGAAGACACCCACAAGAGACCCAGTACTTC
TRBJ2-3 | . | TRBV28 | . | CASSLQPAGQHQDTQYF | TGTGCCAGCAGTTTACAGCCCGCGGGACAGCATCAAGATACGCAGTATTTT
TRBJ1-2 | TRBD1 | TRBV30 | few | CAWSFRGRYGYTF | TGTGCCTGGAGTTTCAGGGGGAGGTATGGCTACACCTTC
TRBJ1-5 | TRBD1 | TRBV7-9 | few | CASSLQGVGQPQHF | TGTGCCAGCAGTTTACAGGGGGTCGGTCAGCCCCAGCATTTT
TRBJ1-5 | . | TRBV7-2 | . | CASSLGPGLDQPQHF | TGTGCCAGCAGCTTAGGACCGGGGCTGGATCAGCCCCAGCATTTT
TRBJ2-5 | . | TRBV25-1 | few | CASSEGASSRETQYF | TGTGCCAGCAGTGAGGGCGCCTCCAGCCGGGAGACCCAGTACTTC
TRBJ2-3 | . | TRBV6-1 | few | CASRGLVVDTQYF | TGTGCCAGCAGGGGCCTAGTTGTGGATACGCAGTATTTT
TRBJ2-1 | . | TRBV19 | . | CASSPSDRLGNEQFF | TGTGCCAGTAGTCCCAGCGACAGGTTAGGCAATGAGCAGTTCTTC
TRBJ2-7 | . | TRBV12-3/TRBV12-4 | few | CASSPGTETYEQYF | TGTGCCAGCAGCCCCGGGACGGAGACCTACGAGCAGTACTTC